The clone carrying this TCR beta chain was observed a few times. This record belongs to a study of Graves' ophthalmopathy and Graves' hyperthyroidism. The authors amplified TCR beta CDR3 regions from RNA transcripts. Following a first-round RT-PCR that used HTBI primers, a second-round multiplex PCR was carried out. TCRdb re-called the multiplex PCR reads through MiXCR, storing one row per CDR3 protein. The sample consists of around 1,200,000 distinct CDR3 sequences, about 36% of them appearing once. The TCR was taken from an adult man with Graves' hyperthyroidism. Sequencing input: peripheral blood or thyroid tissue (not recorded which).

The CDR3 coding sequence is TGTGCCACCAGTGAACAGGGAGCCCGACGAGATACGCAGTATTTT. This codes for CATSEQGARRDTQYF. The rearrangement links TRBV24-1 to TRBJ2-3, with D perhaps TRBD1 (6 bases). The ends were cut back, 4 bases at V and 5 bases at J, with 15 bases in the middle. CDR3 length equals 15 residues. CDR1 KGHDR and CDR2 SFDVKD come from the germline V gene.